This TCR beta chain is from a study of blood T cell repertoires in COVID-19. Overall study: Samples of COVID-19 (acute and convalescent) were obtained from the United States, Italy and Spain. T cells, B-cell-depleted T cells, or PBMCs provided the cDNA or gDNA that served as material.

The CDR3 contains 15 residues. V lost 6 bases, J lost 3 bases, and 4 bases stayed unmatched. Germline V gene data show CDR1 as MNHEY and CDR2 as SMNVEV (reference sequence). Original processing notes: Reference gene primers were amplified, and this amplification served to estimate nucleated cell counts. TCRdb's copy holds only in-frame clones and misses some; the assay was immunoSEQ multiplex PCR. V and J calls and clone size are given by that table; D and trimming were obtained from the DNA. The table lists more than 150,000 clones, about 82% of them singletons. V and J are TRBV27 and TRBJ2-3; TRBD2 matches at 12 bases. Sequencing was carried out using peripheral blood. This clonotype originated in a man aged 45 to 65 with active or convalescent COVID-19. CDR3 nucleotides: TGTGCCAGCAGACTAGCGGGAGGTGTGACAGATACGCAGTATTTT. It specifies CASRLAGGVTDTQYF.